The 5 T cell receptor beta chains below come from one sample, sequenced in a study of cytomegalovirus exposure and HLA in healthy donors. The PCR made use of 60 Vbeta and 13 Jbeta primers. Generated by immunoSEQ multiplex PCR, the TCRdb table keeps only in-frame clones and is missing some. The sample records about 110,000 clones, about 80% being singletons. Material: PBMCs. The origin of the receptors is a woman younger than 30 in good health and CMV-seropositive.

The V and J genes are TRBV27 and TRBJ2-7; TRBD1 aligns across 9 bases. V trimming: 0 bases; J trimming: 1 base; junction bases outside the gene matches: 4. The CDR3 is 16 amino acids. The germline CDR1 and CDR2 sequences are MNHEY and SMNVEV (reference sequence). The CDR3 reads CASSLSPGQGSYEQYF. As DNA, the CDR3 is TGTGCCAGCAGTTTATCCCCGGGACAGGGATCCTACGAGCAGTACTTC.

The chain recombines TRBV5-1 with TRBJ1-4; D remains ambiguous. From germline, CDR1 is SGHRS and CDR2 YFSETQ. The ends were cut back, 0 bases at V and 8 bases at J, with 14 bases in the middle. This CDR3 is built from 15 residues. CDR3 bases: TGCGCCAGCAGCTTGGGAATGCTCGGTCGGGAAAAACTGTTTTTT. It is translated as CASSLGMLGREKLFF. The entire variable domain, with the rest obtained from reference TRBV5-1 and TRBJ1-4, is as follows: KAGVTQTPRYLIKTRGQQVTLSCSPISGHRSVSWYQQTPGQGLQFLFEYFSETQRNKGNFPGRFSGRQFSNSRSEMNVSTLELGDSALYLCASSLGMLGREKLFFGSGTQLSVL.

This chain connects TRBV5-1 to TRBJ1-2; a weak D match, TRBD1 (5 bases). The V gene's germline CDR1 is SGHRS and CDR2 YFSETQ. V was pared by 0 bases and J by 5 bases, with 26 bases between. There are 19 residues in the CDR3. In DNA, the CDR3 is TGCGCCAGCAGCTTGGTTCCGTGGGAGGAGACGAGTGGGGGTTATGGCTACACCTTC. As protein: CASSLVPWEETSGGYGYTF.

This chain joins TRBV18 and TRBJ1-2; 7 nucleotides line up with TRBD1. CDR1 is KGHSH and CDR2 is LQKENI in the germline V gene. The trim removed 5 bases at V and 6 bases at J, leaving 12 bases unmatched. CDR3 length: 15 amino acids. The CDR3 nucleotides are TGTGCCAGCTCATCGATAACAGGGGAAGGGAATGGCTACACCTTC. Its protein is CASSSITGEGNGYTF. The full variable domain, in which reference TRBV18 and TRBJ1-2 provide the parts outside the CDR3, is NAGVMQNPRHLVRRRGQEARLRCSPMKGHSHVYWYRQLPEEGLKFMVYLQKENIIDESGMPKERFSAEFPKEGPSILRIQQVVRGDSAAYFCASSSITGEGNGYTFGSGTRLTVV.

The V and J genes are TRBV14 and TRBJ1-2; TRBD1 might be the D (5 bases). This CDR3 spans 14 amino acids. V was trimmed by 2 bases and J by 8 bases, leaving 15 bases between them. In germline, CDR1 is SGHDN, CDR2 FVKESK. CDR3 residues: CASSQLGGEEGYTF. In nucleotides, the CDR3 is TGTGCCAGCAGCCAATTGGGGGGAGAAGAAGGCTACACCTTC.